This T cell receptor beta chain derives from a study of blood T cell repertoires in COVID-19. The V gene lost 4 bases and the J gene lost 6 bases, with 6 bases spanning the gap. The CDR3 runs to 10 residues. CDR1 is GTSNPN and CDR2 is SVGIG in the germline V gene (reference sequence). Grouping used clinical history reported by participants in a survey and questionnaire. Profiling relied on immunoSEQ multiplex PCR, and the TCRdb table lists in-frame clones only, not all of them. The table includes 400,000 to 550,000 clones, around 90% detected once. This chain links TRBV30 with TRBJ1-2; no firm D call. Sequencing was performed on PBMCs or T cells enriched from blood (not recorded which). This clonotype was obtained from a woman younger than 35 with acute COVID-19. CDR3 coding DNA: TGTGCCTGGAAGGGAGATGGCTACACCTTC. It yields the protein CAWKGDGYTF. The full variable domain, rest sourced from reference TRBV30 and TRBJ1-2, is SQTIHQWPATLVQPVGSPLSLECTVEGTSNPNLYWYRQAAGRGLQLLFYSVGIGQISSEVPQNLSASRPQDRQFILSSKKLLLSDSGFYLCAWKGDGYTFGSGTRLTVV.